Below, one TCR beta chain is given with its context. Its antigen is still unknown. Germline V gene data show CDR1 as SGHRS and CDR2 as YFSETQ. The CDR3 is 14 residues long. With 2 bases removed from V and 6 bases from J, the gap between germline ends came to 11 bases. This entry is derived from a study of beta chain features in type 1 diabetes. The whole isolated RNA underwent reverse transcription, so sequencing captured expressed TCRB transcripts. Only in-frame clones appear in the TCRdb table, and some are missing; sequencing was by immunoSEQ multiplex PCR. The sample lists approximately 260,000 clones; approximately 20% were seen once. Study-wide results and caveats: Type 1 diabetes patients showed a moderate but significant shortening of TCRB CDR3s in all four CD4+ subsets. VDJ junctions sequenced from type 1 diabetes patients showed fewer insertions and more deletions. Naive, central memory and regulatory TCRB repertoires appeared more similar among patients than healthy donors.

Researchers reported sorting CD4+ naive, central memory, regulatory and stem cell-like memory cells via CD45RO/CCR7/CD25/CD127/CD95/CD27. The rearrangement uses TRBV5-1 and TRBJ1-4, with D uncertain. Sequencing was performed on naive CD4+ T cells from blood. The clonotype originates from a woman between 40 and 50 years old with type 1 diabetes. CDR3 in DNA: TGCGCCAGCAGCTTTCGGCGGAGCGATGAAAAACTGTTTTTT. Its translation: CASSFRRSDEKLFF.